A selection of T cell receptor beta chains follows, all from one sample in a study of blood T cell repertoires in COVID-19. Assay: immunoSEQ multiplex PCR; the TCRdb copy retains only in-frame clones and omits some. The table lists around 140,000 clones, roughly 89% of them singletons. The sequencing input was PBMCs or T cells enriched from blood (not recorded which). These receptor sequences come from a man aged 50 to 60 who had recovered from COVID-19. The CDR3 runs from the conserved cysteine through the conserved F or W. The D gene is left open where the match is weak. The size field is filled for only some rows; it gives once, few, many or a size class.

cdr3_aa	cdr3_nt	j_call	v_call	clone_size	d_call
CASRQTENTGELFF	TGTGCCAGCAGACAGACGGAGAACACCGGGGAGCTGTTTTTT	TRBJ2-2	TRBV2	-	-
CASSFGGGDTEAFF	TGCGCCAGCAGCTTTGGCGGGGGTGACACTGAAGCTTTCTTT	TRBJ1-1	TRBV5-1	-	-
CASSPGSSYGYTF	TGTGCCAGCTCACCAGGCAGTTCCTATGGCTACACCTTC	TRBJ1-2	TRBV18	-	-
CASSVKREVAGELFF	TGTGCCAGCAGCGTCAAGCGGGAGGTTGCCGGGGAGCTGTTTTTT	TRBJ2-2	TRBV21-1	-	-
CASSYSFLYGYTF	TGTGCCAGCAGTTACTCGTTCTTATATGGCTACACCTTC	TRBJ1-2	TRBV6-2/TRBV6-3	-	-
CASSSGGADTEAFF	TGTGCCAGCAGTTCTGGGGGGGCGGACACTGAAGCTTTCTTT	TRBJ1-1	TRBV5-4	-	-
CAISENPTGSPLHF	TGTGCCATCAGTGAGAACCCCACAGGGTCACCCCTCCACTTT	TRBJ1-6	TRBV10-3	-	-
CASSYSLRYNSPLHF	TGTGCCAGCAGTTACTCGTTACGGTATAATTCACCCCTCCACTTT	TRBJ1-6	TRBV6-5	-	-
CASSSYEAANTEAFF	TGTGCCAGCAGCTCATACGAGGCCGCGAACACTGAAGCTTTCTTT	TRBJ1-1	TRBV7-9	-	-
CASSFGTSGSSTDTQYF	TGTGCCAGCAGCTTTGGGACTAGCGGGAGTAGCACAGATACGCAGTATTTT	TRBJ2-3	TRBV7-6	-	TRBD2
CASSSSGGNTIYF	TGTGCCAGCAGTTCATCGGGTGGAAACACCATATATTTT	TRBJ1-3	TRBV28	-	-
CSVFSGGHQETQYF	TGCAGCGTTTTTAGCGGGGGACATCAAGAGACCCAGTACTTC	TRBJ2-5	TRBV29-1	-	TRBD2
CASSQDPTGQGKGEKLFF	TGCGCCAGCAGCCAAGACCCCACAGGGCAGGGCAAGGGTGAAAAACTGTTTTTT	TRBJ1-4	TRBV4-1	-	-
CATSDYRVSYGYTF	TGTGCCACCAGTGACTACAGGGTGAGCTATGGCTACACCTTC	TRBJ1-2	TRBV24-1	-	-
CASSVDTSYTQYF	TGTGCCAGCAGCGTAGATACTAGTTATACGCAGTATTTT	TRBJ2-3	TRBV9	-	-
CATSVQGNQPQHF	TGTGCCACCAGTGTACAGGGGAATCAGCCCCAGCATTTT	TRBJ1-5	TRBV24-1	-	TRBD1
CASSPGTGAGEKLFF	TGCGCCAGCAGCCCCGGGACAGGGGCGGGAGAAAAACTGTTTTTT	TRBJ1-4	TRBV4-3	once	TRBD1
CASSPGQGLNTEAFF	TGTGCCAGCAGCCCAGGACAGGGACTGAACACTGAAGCTTTCTTT	TRBJ1-1	TRBV11-3	-	TRBD1
CAWGSTGTGRSQPQHF	TGTGCCTGGGGTTCTACCGGGACAGGTCGAAGTCAGCCCCAGCATTTT	TRBJ1-5	TRBV30	once	TRBD1
CASSSSPGHREYIQYF	TGTGCCAGCTCATCCTCTCCGGGACACAGGGAGTACATTCAGTACTTC	TRBJ2-4	TRBV7-2	-	-
CASSQDIRRSSGNTIYF	TGCGCCAGCAGCCAAGATATTCGGCGGTCCTCTGGAAACACCATATATTTT	TRBJ1-3	TRBV4-1	once	-
CSGEGDEKLFF	TGCAGCGGGGAGGGGGATGAAAAACTGTTTTTT	TRBJ1-4	TRBV29-1	-	-
CASSLGTGTQYF	TGTGCCAGCAGCCTCGGGACAGGAACGCAGTATTTT	TRBJ2-3	TRBV6-5	-	TRBD1
CASSWDAWDSYGYTF	TGTGCCAGCAGTTGGGACGCATGGGACAGCTATGGCTACACCTTC	TRBJ1-2	TRBV6-5	-	TRBD1
CATSRDRGFSGNQPQHF	TGTGCCACCAGCAGGGACAGGGGCTTCTCGGGCAATCAGCCCCAGCATTTT	TRBJ1-5	TRBV15	few	TRBD1